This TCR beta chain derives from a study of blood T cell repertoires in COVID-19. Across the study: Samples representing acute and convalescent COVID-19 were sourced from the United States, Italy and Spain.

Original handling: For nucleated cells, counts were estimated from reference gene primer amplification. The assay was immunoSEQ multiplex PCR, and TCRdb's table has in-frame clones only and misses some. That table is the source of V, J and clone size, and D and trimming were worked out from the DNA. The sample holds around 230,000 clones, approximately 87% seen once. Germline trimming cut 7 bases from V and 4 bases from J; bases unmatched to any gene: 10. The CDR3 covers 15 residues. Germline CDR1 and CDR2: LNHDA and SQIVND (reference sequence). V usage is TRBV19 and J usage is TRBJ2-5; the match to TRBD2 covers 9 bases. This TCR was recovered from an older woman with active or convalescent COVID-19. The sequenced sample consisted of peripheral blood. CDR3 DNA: TGTGCCAGTACCCATGGGCGGGGGGGCCCAGAGACCCAGTACTTC. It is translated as CASTHGRGGPETQYF. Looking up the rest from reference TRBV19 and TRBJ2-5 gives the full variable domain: DGGITQSPKYLFRKEGQNVTLSCEQNLNHDAMYWYRQDPGQGLRLIYYSQIVNDFQKGDIAEGYSVSREKKESFPLTVTSAQKNPTAFYLCASTHGRGGPETQYFGPGTRLLVL.